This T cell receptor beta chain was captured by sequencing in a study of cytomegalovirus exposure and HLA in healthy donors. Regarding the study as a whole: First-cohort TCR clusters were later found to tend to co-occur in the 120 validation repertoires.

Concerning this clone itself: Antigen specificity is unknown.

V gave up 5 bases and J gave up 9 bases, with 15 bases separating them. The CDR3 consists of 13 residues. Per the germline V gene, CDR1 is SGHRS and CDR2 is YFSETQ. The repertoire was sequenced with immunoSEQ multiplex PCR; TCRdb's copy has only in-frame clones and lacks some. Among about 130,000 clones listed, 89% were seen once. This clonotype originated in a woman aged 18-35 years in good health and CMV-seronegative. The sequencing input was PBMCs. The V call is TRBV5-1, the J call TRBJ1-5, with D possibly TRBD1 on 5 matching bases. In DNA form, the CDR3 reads TGCGCCAGCAGGTTTGAGGACACGGGGCCCCAGCATTTT. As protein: CASRFEDTGPQHF.